This T cell receptor beta chain was retrieved from a study of blood T cell repertoires in COVID-19. Study summary: There were acute and convalescent COVID-19 samples, and they came from the United States, Italy and Spain. PBMCs, B-cell-depleted T cells, or T cells were the source of the cDNA or gDNA that made up the material.

Germline assignment: CDR1 SGHAT and CDR2 FQNNGV. Trimming left V 3 bases short and J 1 base short, with 9 bases between. The CDR3 is 15 amino acids. Original processing notes: Scientists estimated how many nucleated cells there were by amplifying reference gene primers. Sequenced by immunoSEQ multiplex PCR; TCRdb stores in-frame clones only, minus some. The V and J calls and clone size come from that table; D and trimming were worked out from the DNA. The table includes about 300,000 clones, 89% detected once. The gene calls are TRBV11-2 and TRBJ2-2; perhaps TRBD2 as D (5 bases). The sample consisted of peripheral blood. The sequence came from a man younger than 35 who had recovered from COVID-19. The CDR3 nucleotides are TGTGCCAGCAGCTTGGAGGAGCTGAACACCGGGGAGCTGTTTTTT. Protein: CASSLEELNTGELFF. Looking up the rest from reference TRBV11-2 and TRBJ2-2 gives the full variable domain: EAGVAQSPRYKIIEKRQSVAFWCNPISGHATLYWYQQILGQGPKLLIQFQNNGVVDDSQLPKDRFSAERLKGVDSTLKIQPAKLEDSAVYLCASSLEELNTGELFFGEGSRLTVL.